This T cell receptor beta chain was recorded in a study of OX40 agonist ivuxolimab in advanced cancers. Overall study context: Patients treated during dose escalation were battling hepatocellular carcinoma, melanoma, renal cell or head and neck cancer. Findings and limits, study-wide: The antigens recognized by the expanded peripheral T cells, that is their antigen specificity, were not determined. Among T cells, CD8+ cells averaged more expanded clones than CD4+ cells.

TCRdb keeps only in-frame clones here, not all; method: immunoSEQ multiplex PCR. In the table there are some 85,000 clones, about 88% of which are singletons. A remark on this clone: Antigen specificity is unknown.

The source of this sequence is an adult with an advanced solid tumor such as melanoma, head and neck, liver or kidney cancer. The starting material was CD4+ or CD8+ T cells sorted from blood, obtained in a trial of the OX40 agonist ivuxolimab.

DNA of the CDR3: TGTGCCAGCAGAGTTGGGGCAGGATTTAACTATGGCTACACCTTC. It codes for CASRVGAGFNYGYTF. The chain links TRBV6-1 to TRBJ1-2; D might be TRBD1 (5 bases). The CDR3 length is 15 residues. CDR1 and CDR2 (germline): MNHNS, SASEGT. V dropped 6 bases and J dropped 1 base, with 15 bases sitting between them.